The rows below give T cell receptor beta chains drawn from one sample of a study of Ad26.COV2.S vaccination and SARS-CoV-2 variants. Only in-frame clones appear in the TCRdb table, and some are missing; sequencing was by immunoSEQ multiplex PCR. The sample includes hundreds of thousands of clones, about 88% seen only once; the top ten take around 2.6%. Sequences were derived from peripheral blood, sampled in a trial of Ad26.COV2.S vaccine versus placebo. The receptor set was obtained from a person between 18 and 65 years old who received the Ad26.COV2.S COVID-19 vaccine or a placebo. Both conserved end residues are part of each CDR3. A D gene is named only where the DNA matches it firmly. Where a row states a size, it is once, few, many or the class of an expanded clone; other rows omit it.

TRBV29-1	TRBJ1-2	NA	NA	CSVGAGGTYTF	TGCAGCGTTGGGGCCGGTGGTACTTACACCTTC
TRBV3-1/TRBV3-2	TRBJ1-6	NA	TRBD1	CASSQGQGRMDSPLHF	TGTGCCAGCAGCCAAGGACAGGGAAGGATGGATTCACCCCTCCACTTT
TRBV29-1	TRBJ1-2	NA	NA	CSVGVKGFNYGYTF	TGCAGCGTTGGGGTGAAAGGATTCAACTATGGCTACACCTTC
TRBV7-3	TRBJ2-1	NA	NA	CASSFTSYGEQFF	TGTGCCAGCAGCTTCACTAGTTATGGCGAGCAGTTCTTC
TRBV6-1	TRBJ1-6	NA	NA	CASSESRGSPLHF	TGTGCCAGCAGTGAGTCGAGGGGTTCACCCCTCCACTTT
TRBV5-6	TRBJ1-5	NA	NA	CASSLSGRSSNQPQHF	TGTGCCAGCAGCTTGTCGGGGAGGAGTAGCAATCAGCCCCAGCATTTT
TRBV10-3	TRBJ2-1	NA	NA	CAISESSSPLSFF	TGTGCCATCAGTGAGTCGAGCAGTCCGTTGTCGTTCTTC
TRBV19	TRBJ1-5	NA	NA	CASSIGAPRQSNQPQHF	TGTGCCAGTAGTATAGGGGCCCCGCGGCAGTCCAATCAGCCCCAGCATTTT
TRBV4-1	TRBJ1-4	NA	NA	CASSPRRMTNEKLFF	TGCGCCAGCAGCCCCCGCCGGATGACTAATGAAAAACTGTTTTTT
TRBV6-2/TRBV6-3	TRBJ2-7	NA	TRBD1	CASSTRDRGISEQYF	TGTGCCAGCAGTACCCGGGACAGGGGCATCTCCGAGCAGTACTTC
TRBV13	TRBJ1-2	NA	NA	CASSLVIGSLGFNGYTF	TGTGCCAGCAGCTTAGTAATTGGCTCCTTAGGCTTTAATGGCTACACCTTC
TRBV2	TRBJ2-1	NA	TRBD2	CASSVSGFYNEQFF	TGTGCCAGCAGCGTTAGCGGGTTCTACAATGAGCAGTTCTTC
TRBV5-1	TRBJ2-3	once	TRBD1	CASSLVQGARSTDTQYF	TGCGCCAGCAGCTTGGTACAGGGGGCGCGGAGCACAGATACGCAGTATTTT
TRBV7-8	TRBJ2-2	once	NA	CASSFLGFSTGELFF	TGTGCCAGCAGCTTTCTGGGCTTTTCTACCGGGGAGCTGTTTTTT
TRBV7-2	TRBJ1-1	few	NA	CAGRRGSGNTEAFF	TGTGCCGGAAGGCGGGGGAGTGGGAACACTGAAGCTTTCTTT
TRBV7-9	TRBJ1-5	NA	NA	CASSLLGDNQPQHF	TGTGCCAGCAGCTTACTTGGGGACAATCAGCCCCAGCATTTT
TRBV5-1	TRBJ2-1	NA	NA	CASSLGLAFYNEQFF	TGCGCCAGCAGCTTGGGGCTAGCGTTCTACAATGAGCAGTTCTTC
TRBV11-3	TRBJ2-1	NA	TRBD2	CASSPGTSYKADEQFF	TGTGCCAGCAGCCCCGGGACTAGCTATAAGGCGGATGAGCAGTTCTTC
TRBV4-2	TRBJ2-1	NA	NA	CASSLDRGAEGNEQFF	TGTGCCAGCAGCCTCGACCGGGGCGCGGAAGGTAATGAGCAGTTCTTC
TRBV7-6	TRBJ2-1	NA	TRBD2	CASSSRRGVQYNEQFF	TGTGCCAGCAGCTCCCGCCGGGGGGTCCAGTACAATGAGCAGTTCTTC
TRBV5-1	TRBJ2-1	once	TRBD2	CASSIGLAGDNEQFF	TGCGCCAGCAGCATCGGACTAGCGGGGGACAATGAGCAGTTCTTC
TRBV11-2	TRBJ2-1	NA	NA	CASSLGGFESSYNEQFF	TGTGCCAGCAGCTTAGGGGGTTTTGAGAGCTCCTACAATGAGCAGTTCTTC
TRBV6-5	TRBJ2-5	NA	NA	CASGDYQETQYF	TGTGCCAGCGGGGATTACCAAGAGACCCAGTACTTC
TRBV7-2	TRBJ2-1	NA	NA	CASSWGGTNYNEQFF	TGTGCCAGCAGCTGGGGGGGCACCAACTACAATGAGCAGTTCTTC
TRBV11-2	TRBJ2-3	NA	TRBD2	CASSLSGGRADTQYF	TGTGCCAGCAGCTTATCGGGCGGGAGAGCAGATACGCAGTATTTT
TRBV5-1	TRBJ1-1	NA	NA	CASSLRPGTEAFF	TGCGCCAGCAGCTTGCGGCCAGGCACTGAAGCTTTCTTT
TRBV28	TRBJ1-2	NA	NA	CASSQGGGYTSGRTF	TGTGCCAGCAGCCAGGGAGGGGGGTACACGTCAGGCCGCACCTTC
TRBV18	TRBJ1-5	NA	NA	CASSPLGGSNQPQHF	TGTGCCAGCTCACCCCTGGGGGGGAGCAATCAGCCCCAGCATTTT
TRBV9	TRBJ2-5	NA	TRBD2	CASSVSGAGPQETQYF	TGTGCCAGCAGCGTAAGCGGGGCCGGGCCACAAGAGACCCAGTACTTC
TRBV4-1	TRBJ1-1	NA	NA	CASSQDDSRRAFF	TGCGCCAGCAGCCAAGATGACAGTCGGCGAGCTTTCTTT
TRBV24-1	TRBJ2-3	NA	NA	CATASSTDTQYF	TGTGCCACCGCGAGTAGCACAGATACGCAGTATTTT
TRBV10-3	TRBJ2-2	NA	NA	CATHGPPGGELFF	TGTGCCACCCACGGGCCACCCGGGGGGGAGCTGTTTTTT
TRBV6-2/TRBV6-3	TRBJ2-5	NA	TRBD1	CASSRWDRGLGETQYF	TGTGCCAGCAGTCGATGGGACAGGGGCCTAGGAGAGACCCAGTACTTC
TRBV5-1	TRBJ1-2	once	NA	CASSLDPGRSAGYTF	TGCGCCAGCAGCTTGGACCCGGGGCGGTCGGCTGGCTACACCTTC
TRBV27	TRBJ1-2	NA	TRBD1	CASSKPGQGAQGRGYTF	TGTGCCAGCAGCAAACCGGGACAGGGGGCTCAGGGTCGCGGCTACACCTTC
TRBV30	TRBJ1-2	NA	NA	CAWSVLGVDGYTF	TGTGCCTGGAGTGTACTAGGGGTCGACGGCTACACCTTC
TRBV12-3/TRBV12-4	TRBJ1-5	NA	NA	CASSFSRMRQHF	TGTGCCAGCAGTTTCTCTAGGATGCGCCAGCATTTT
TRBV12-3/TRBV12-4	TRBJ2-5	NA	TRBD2	CASSFPGGETQYF	TGTGCCAGCAGTTTTCCGGGGGGAGAGACCCAGTACTTC
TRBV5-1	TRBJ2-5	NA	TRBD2	CASSSTSSGETQYF	TGCGCCAGCAGCTCGACTAGCTCAGGGGAGACCCAGTACTTC
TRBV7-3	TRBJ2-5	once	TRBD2	CASSSTSGKETQYF	TGTGCCAGCAGCTCCACTAGCGGTAAAGAGACCCAGTACTTC
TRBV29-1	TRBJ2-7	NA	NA	CSVSRGLTYEQYF	TGCAGCGTTTCCAGAGGGTTAACCTACGAGCAGTACTTC
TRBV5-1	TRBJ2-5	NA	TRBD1	CASSSGQVGETQYF	TGCGCCAGCAGCTCGGGACAGGTCGGAGAGACCCAGTACTTC
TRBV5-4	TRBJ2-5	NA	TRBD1	CASSWGQGPIFQETQYF	TGTGCCAGCAGCTGGGGACAGGGCCCCATATTCCAAGAGACCCAGTACTTC
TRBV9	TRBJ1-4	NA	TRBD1	CASSVGGQGDEKLFF	TGTGCCAGCAGCGTAGGGGGACAGGGGGATGAAAAACTGTTTTTT
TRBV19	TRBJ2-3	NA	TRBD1	CASSVGTGVTDTQYF	TGTGCCAGTAGTGTGGGGACAGGGGTTACAGATACGCAGTATTTT
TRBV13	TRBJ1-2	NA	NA	CASSSRIEQAPKYGYTF	TGTGCCAGCAGCTCCCGTATTGAACAAGCCCCGAAATATGGCTACACCTTC
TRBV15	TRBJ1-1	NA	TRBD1	CATSWDRAIEAFF	TGTGCCACCAGCTGGGACAGGGCCATTGAAGCTTTCTTT